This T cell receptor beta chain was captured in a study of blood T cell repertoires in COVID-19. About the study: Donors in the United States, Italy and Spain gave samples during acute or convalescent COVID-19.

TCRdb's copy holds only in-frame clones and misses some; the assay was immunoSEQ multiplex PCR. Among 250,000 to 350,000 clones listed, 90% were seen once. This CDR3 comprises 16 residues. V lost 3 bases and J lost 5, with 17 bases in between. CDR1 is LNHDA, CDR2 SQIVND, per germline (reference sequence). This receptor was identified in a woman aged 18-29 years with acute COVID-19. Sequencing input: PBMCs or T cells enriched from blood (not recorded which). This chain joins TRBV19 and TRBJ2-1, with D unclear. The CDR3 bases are TGTGCCAGTAGTATTCCCTTAGTATTCGGTCACAATGAGCAGTTCTTC. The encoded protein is CASSIPLVFGHNEQFF.